Following are 24 T cell receptor beta chains from one sample sequenced in a study of T cells in Graves' hyperthyroidism and ophthalmopathy. RNA transcripts yielded amplified TCR beta CDR3 regions. During a first-round RT-PCR of the TCR CDR3, the HTBI primer set was used. TCRdb re-analysed the multiplex PCR reads in MiXCR, keeping a single row per CDR3 protein. This sample has 550,000 to 700,000 distinct CDR3 sequences; under 60% occur once, and the top ten carry around 17%. The sample was peripheral blood or thyroid tissue (not recorded which). The receptors here all came from an adult woman with Graves' disease, either hyperthyroidism or ophthalmopathy (not recorded which).

CDR3 loop: CASRPRAFF. As DNA, the CDR3 is TGTGCCAGCAGACCGAGGGCTTTCTTT. The V and J genes are TRBV7-9 and TRBJ1-1; D is unresolved. With 6 bases removed from V and 11 bases from J, the gap between germline ends came to 7 bases. This CDR3 has 9 residues. CDR1 and CDR2 (germline): SEHNR, FQNEAQ (reference sequence).

This clonotype was detected ten times or more. V usage is TRBV2 and J usage is TRBJ1-6, with D unclear. In germline, CDR1 is SNHLY, CDR2 FYNNEI. Trimming took 3 bases from V and 0 from J, leaving 6 bases between them. This CDR3 contains 15 residues. CDR3 sequence: CASSDLSSYNSPLHF. In nucleotides, the CDR3 is TGTGCCAGCAGTGACCTCAGCTCCTATAATTCACCCCTCCACTTT.

This rearrangement joins TRBV9 to TRBJ1-1; D gene unclear. The CDR3 is 15 amino acids. Germline lookup yields CDR1 SGDLS and CDR2 YYNGEE. V gave up 3 bases and J gave up 0 bases, with 12 bases separating them. The CDR3 DNA is TGTGCCAGCAGCGGATCCCGGGGTGTGAACACTGAAGCTTTCTTT. Its translation is CASSGSRGVNTEAFF.

This clonotype was detected a few times. This chain's CDR3 is CATSKEGSGNTIYF. CDR3 DNA sequence: TGTGCCACCAGCAAAGAGGGTTCTGGAAACACCATATATTTT. The rearrangement uses TRBV15 and TRBJ1-3; D call uncertain. Germline CDR1 and CDR2: LNHNV and YYDKDF (reference sequence). The CDR3 spans 14 residues. V was pared by 4 bases and J by 1 base, with 8 bases between.

The rearrangement uses TRBV9 and TRBJ2-7, with D maybe TRBD2 (5 bases). Germline loops: CDR1 SGDLS, CDR2 YYNGEE. V gave up 4 bases and J gave up 10 bases, with 12 bases separating them. The CDR3 extends over 11 amino acids. The CDR3 loop reads CASSLGGLQYF. CDR3 nucleotides: TGTGCCAGCAGCTTAGGAGGATTACAGTACTTC. The whole variable domain, remainder taken from reference TRBV9 and TRBJ2-7, is DSGVTQTPKHLITATGQRVTLRCSPRSGDLSVYWYQQSLDQGLQFLIQYYNGEERAKGNILERFSAQQFPDLHSELNLSSLELGDSALYFCASSLGGLQYFGPGTRLTVT.

The chain is built from TRBV19 and TRBJ1-2; D not resolved. The length of the CDR3 is 13 residues. Germline assignment: CDR1 LNHDA and CDR2 SQIVND (reference sequence). V shed 4 bases and J shed 5 bases, with 11 bases lying between them. CDR3 nucleotide sequence: TGTGCCAGTAGTAGGAAGGGATGGTATGGCTACACCTTC. It codes for CASSRKGWYGYTF.

This clonotype was counted at least ten times. The CDR3 region is CASSPDYGPGNTIYF. The CDR3 DNA reads as TGTGCCAGCAGCCCTGATTATGGTCCTGGAAACACCATATATTTT. The gene calls are TRBV5-6 and TRBJ1-3, with unresolved D. Trimming left V 4 bases short and J 2 bases short, with 13 bases between. This CDR3 has 15 amino acids. The germline V gene has CDR1 SGHDT and CDR2 YYEEEE.

This clonotype was found once. Without the conserved terminal phenylalanine or tryptophan, this CDR3 likely stems from a read error. The chain joins TRBV12-3 or TRBV12-4 to TRBJ1-5; 9 bases fit TRBD1. The CDR3 runs 14 residues. With V trimmed by 5 bases and J by 6 bases, 5 bases remained unmatched. In DNA form, the CDR3 reads TGTGCCAGCAGTCCCCGACAGGGGGGTCAGCCCCAGCATCTT. Translating gives CASSPRQGGQPQHL.

About this clonotype: A much more abundant neighbour one base away suggests this may be a read error. Here the CDR3 reads CASSVGIKGGFF. The DNA of the CDR3 is TGTGCCAGCAGCGTCGGGATAAAAGGCGGGTTCTTC. The rearrangement links TRBV9 to TRBJ2-1; tentatively, D is TRBD2 (5 bases). Germline-derived CDR1 and CDR2 are SGDLS and YYNGEE. The V gene lost 2 bases and the J gene lost 15 bases, with 15 bases spanning the gap. The CDR3 loop spans 12 amino acids.

This clonotype was detected a few times. The CDR3 is CASTIGLTSTDTQYF. The CDR3 bases are TGTGCCAGCACCATAGGGTTGACTAGCACAGATACGCAGTATTTT. The genes are TRBV11-2 and TRBJ2-3; D not resolved. V lost 7 bases, J lost 0 bases, and 14 bases lay in between. This CDR3 is built from 15 residues. Germline-derived CDR1 and CDR2 are SGHAT and FQNNGV.

With respect to this clonotype: Since a much larger clone is just one base distant, this may be a read error. This rearrangement joins TRBV3-1 to TRBJ1-1; D is undetermined. Germline lookup yields CDR1 LGHDT and CDR2 YNNKEL (reference sequence). The CDR3 loop spans 14 amino acids. Trimming removed 4 bases at V and 11 bases at J, with 20 bases between. The CDR3 nucleotides read TGTGCCAGCAGCCCCCTCGCCTGGGCAGTCGACGCTTTCTTT. Its protein is CASSPLAWAVDAFF.

The chain combines TRBV6-5 with TRBJ1-2, with TRBD1 as a possible D gene (6 bases). Per the germline V gene, CDR1 is MNHEY and CDR2 is SVGAGI. CDR3 length: 15 residues. V was shortened by 0 bases and J by 5 bases, with 13 bases between the two germline ends. CDR3 in amino acids: CASSYSPGTTYGYTF. In DNA, the CDR3 is TGTGCCAGCAGTTACTCCCCCGGGACAACTTATGGCTACACCTTC.

This clonotype was counted ten times or more. This sequence joins TRBV11-2 and TRBJ1-2, with TRBD1 identical over 10 bases. CDR3 length equals 15 residues. Germline-derived CDR1 and CDR2 are SGHAT and FQNNGV. V shed 5 bases and J 4 bases; nucleotides not matched to a gene: 7. CDR3 region: CASSPGTGAIYGYTF. CDR3 DNA sequence: TGTGCCAGCAGCCCCGGGACAGGGGCGATCTATGGCTACACCTTC.

This clonotype was observed at least ten times. The chain uses TRBV4-1 and TRBJ1-5; D not certain. The germline V and J ends were trimmed by 3 bases and 6 bases, with 12 bases remaining between them. The CDR3 totals 14 residues. From germline, CDR1 is MGHRA and CDR2 YSYEKL. CDR3 bases: TGCGCCAGCAGCCAGATAATTGCCGGTCAGCCCCAGCATTTT. Amino acids: CASSQIIAGQPQHF.

This clonotype has a handful of counts. The V gene is TRBV30, the J gene TRBJ2-2; 13 bases agree with TRBD2. The CDR3 runs to 15 residues. The germline CDR1 and CDR2 sequences are GTSNPN and SVGIG (reference sequence). The J segment lost 3 bases and the V segment lost 8 bases, leaving 6 bases of the junction unmatched. CDR3 sequence reads: CATRGTSGDTGELFF. In nucleotides, the CDR3 is TGTGCCACACGGGGGACTAGCGGGGACACCGGGGAGCTGTTTTTT.

The genes are TRBV3-1 and TRBJ2-7, with 10 bases aligning to TRBD2. Germline CDR1 is LGHDT and CDR2 is YNNKEL (reference sequence). V shed 1 base and J 4 bases; nucleotides not matched to a gene: 10. The CDR3 is 17 residues long. CDR3 nucleotide sequence: TGTGCCAGCAGCCAAGTCATCAAGCGGGAGGGCCGGTACGAGCAGTACTTC. Its protein product is CASSQVIKREGRYEQYF.

This clonotype came up many times. The chain couples TRBV11-2 to TRBJ2-7; TRBD2 matches at 13 bases. Germline values: CDR1 SGHAT, CDR2 FQNNGV. The CDR3 is made up of 17 amino acids. V shed 4 bases and J 3 bases; nucleotides not matched to a gene: 9. The CDR3 DNA reads as TGTGCCAGCAGCTCCATTCGGACTAGCGGGAGAGGCTACGAGCAGTACTTC. The encoded protein is CASSSIRTSGRGYEQYF.

The J gene is TRBJ2-2, the V gene TRBV7-2; 7 positions agree with TRBD1. The germline V gene has CDR1 SGHTA and CDR2 FQGNSA. The CDR3 extends over 14 amino acids. After removal of 2 bases from V and 7 bases from J, the junction contained 4 bases not matched to a gene. This CDR3 is CASSLRQGDGELFF. The CDR3 nucleotides read TGTGCCAGCAGCTTAAGACAGGGTGACGGGGAGCTGTTTTTT. Together with reference TRBV7-2 and TRBJ2-2, the CDR3 gives the full variable domain: GAGVSQSPSNKVTEKGKDVELRCDPISGHTALYWYRQSLGQGLEFLIYFQGNSAPDKSGLPSDRFSAERTGGSVSTLTIQRTQQEDSAVYLCASSLRQGDGELFFGEGSRLTVL.

This chain joins TRBV5-1 and TRBJ2-2; D unresolved. CDR3 length equals 13 residues. Germline V gene sequence: CDR1 SGHRS, CDR2 YFSETQ. With 4 bases removed from V and 7 bases from J, the gap between germline ends came to 11 bases. This chain's CDR3 is CASSLQPSGELFF. CDR3 bases: TGCGCCAGCAGCCTTCAACCTAGCGGGGAGCTGTTTTTT. Filled out from reference TRBV5-1 and TRBJ2-2, the complete variable domain reads KAGVTQTPRYLIKTRGQQVTLSCSPISGHRSVSWYQQTPGQGLQFLFEYFSETQRNKGNFPGRFSGRQFSNSRSEMNVSTLELGDSALYLCASSLQPSGELFFGEGSRLTVL.

The table lists this clonotype with a count of one. The rearrangement joins TRBV10-3 to TRBJ2-7; D is perhaps TRBD1 or TRBD2 (6 bases each). Trimming cost V 5 bases and J 0 bases, with 23 bases left between them. The length of the CDR3 is 18 residues. Germline V gene sequence: CDR1 ENHRY, CDR2 SYGVKD. The CDR3 here is CAISITSRGQILSYEQYF. DNA of the CDR3: TGTGCCATCAGTATTACTAGCAGAGGACAGATACTCTCCTACGAGCAGTACTTC.

The chain links TRBV6-1 to TRBJ2-7; the match to TRBD1 covers 9 bases. Germline trimming cut 8 bases from V and 2 bases from J; bases unmatched to any gene: 7. Germline CDR1 MNHNS, CDR2 SASEGT. The CDR3 length is 14 residues. CDR3 bases: TGTGCCAGCGCAGACAGGGGGGGGACCTACGAGCAGTACTTC. Amino acids: CASADRGGTYEQYF.

The sample holds a few counts of this clonotype. One base away lies a much larger clone, so this may be a sequencing read error. The V call is TRBV10-3, the J call TRBJ1-5; a possible D gene is TRBD1 (6 bases). Germline V lookup: CDR1 ENHRY, CDR2 SYGVKD. The CDR3 totals 14 residues. The V gene lost 11 bases and the J gene lost 0 bases, with 14 bases spanning the gap. The CDR3 bases are TGTGCCGCCGGACAGCTTAATAGCAATCAGCCCCAGCATTTT. Its protein is CAAGQLNSNQPQHF.

The genes are TRBV7-9 and TRBJ1-2; D gene ambiguous. CDR3 size: 15 residues. The germline V gene encodes CDR1 SEHNR and CDR2 FQNEAQ (reference sequence). V gave up 5 bases and J gave up 1 base, with 14 bases separating them. CDR3 sequence reads: CASSIRPSGNYGYTF. CDR3 in DNA: TGTGCCAGCAGCATCCGACCTTCGGGTAACTATGGCTACACCTTC. Drawing the rest from reference TRBV7-9 and TRBJ1-2, the complete variable domain is DTGVSQNPRHKITKRGQNVTFRCDPISEHNRLYWYRQTLGQGPEFLTYFQNEAQLEKSRLLSDRFSAERPKGSFSTLEIQRTEQGDSAMYLCASSIRPSGNYGYTFGSGTRLTVV.

CDR3 DNA: TGCAGTGCTAGAGGGTTGGGACAGGGGACAAATTCACCCCTCCACTTT. This sequence encodes CSARGLGQGTNSPLHF. The chain employs TRBV20-1 and TRBJ1-6; TRBD1 matches at 10 bases. CDR3 length equals 16 residues. Trimming removed 1 base from V and 7 bases from J; junction bases left unmatched: 7. Per germline, CDR1 DFQATT and CDR2 SNEGSKA (reference sequence).